This T cell receptor (beta chain) derives from a study of Tregs in tolerant kidney transplant recipients. This CDR3 is 14 amino acids long. V shed 1 base and J shed 4 bases, with 10 bases lying between them. From germline, CDR1 is SGHAT and CDR2 FQNNGV. Sequencing used immunoSEQ multiplex PCR; TCRdb keeps in-frame clones, though not all of them. The profile shows 200,000 to 300,000 clones, approximately 83% of them singletons. As for this clone: Its cognate antigen is unknown.

Unstimulated regulatory T cells (CD4+CD25+CD127-), CD4+CD25- non-regulatory cells, CD4 and CD8 cells were FACS-sorted from thawed PBMCs. Study-wide findings and caveats: The most relevant donor-specific Treg TCRbeta repertoire apparently came from expansion with activated donor B cells. Findings come from small patient numbers and require larger validation.

This sequence was found in a human donor in good health. Sequenced: CD4+ T cells from blood. V gene TRBV11-2 combines with J gene TRBJ1-1; the D is unclear. DNA for the CDR3: TGTGCCAGCAGCTTAGTGGGGAGAACCACTGAAGCTTTCTTT. It encodes CASSLVGRTTEAFF.